The 9 T cell receptor beta chains listed next were all sequenced from one sample in a study of T cells expressing NK-cell markers. TCRdb re-called the 5' RACE reads; every CDR3 protein appears as one record, without DNA. The table gives a few hundred thousand distinct CDR3 sequences; the top ten clones make up approximately 3.5% of it. Sequencing input: blood T cells: a sorted CD56 or NKG2C T cell subset, CD4+ or CD8+ T cells, or bulk PBMC T cells (not recorded which). All receptors derive from a man aged 18 to 29 in good health.

J is TRBJ1-3 and V is TRBV12-3 or TRBV12-4; there is no DNA to check the TCRdb D call of TRBD1. The length of the CDR3 is 14 residues. The CDR3 here is CASSTGVRGNTIYF.

J is TRBJ2-7 and V is TRBV27. The CDR3 loop spans 14 amino acids. In germline, CDR1 is MNHEY, CDR2 SMNVEV (reference sequence). The CDR3: CASYKGYNDYEQYF.

This rearrangement joins TRBV9 to TRBJ2-7. Germline CDR1 reads SGDLS; CDR2 reads YYNGEE. This CDR3 is 11 amino acids long. The CDR3 here is CASSVGYEQYF.

The gene calls are TRBV5-1 and TRBJ2-1; TCRdb names TRBD2, which stays unverified in the absence of DNA. The CDR3 is made up of 16 amino acids. In germline, CDR1 is SGHRS, CDR2 YFSETQ. CDR3 residues: CASSLAGASGSNEQFF. The full variable domain, completed using reference TRBV5-1 and TRBJ2-1, is KAGVTQTPRYLIKTRGQQVTLSCSPISGHRSVSWYQQTPGQGLQFLFEYFSETQRNKGNFPGRFSGRQFSNSRSEMNVSTLELGDSALYLCASSLAGASGSNEQFFGPGTRLTVL.

This CDR3 reads CASSQDSIGAGDQETQYF. The chain couples TRBV4-3 to TRBJ2-5; with no DNA, the TCRdb D assignment of TRBD2 cannot be verified. This CDR3 is 18 amino acids long. CDR1 and CDR2 from the germline V gene are LGHNA and YSLEER.

CDR3 loop: CASSRLVADEQFF. V is TRBV12-3 or TRBV12-4 and J is TRBJ2-1; TCRdb's D call, TRBD2, is unchecked because there is no DNA. The CDR3 is 13 amino acids.

J is TRBJ1-2 and V is TRBV25-1. Looked up from germline, CDR1 is MGHDK and CDR2 is SYGVNS. The CDR3 consists of 13 residues. CDR3 protein: CASSEGWSESYTF.

V and J are TRBV7-9 and TRBJ2-7. Germline CDR1 reads SEHNR; CDR2 reads FQNEAQ (reference sequence). This CDR3 is 13 amino acids long. The CDR3 sequence: CASKAGGSYEQYF.

This sequence joins TRBV9 and TRBJ1-6; TCRdb reports TRBD1, a call that lacks DNA to check it against. CDR1 and CDR2 (germline): SGDLS, YYNGEE. The CDR3 spans 15 residues. The CDR3 region is CASSVAPLGDSPLHF.